The 31 T cell receptor beta chains below all came from one sample that was sequenced in a study of blood T cell repertoires in COVID-19. The assay was immunoSEQ multiplex PCR, and TCRdb's table has in-frame clones only and misses some. Of roughly 250,000 clones in the sample, roughly 88% are singletons; the top ten hold 0.85% to 0.9%. The sample comprised peripheral blood. These receptors originate from a human donor with COVID-19, enrolled during active disease. The donor label of this sample is uncertain.

This chain links TRBV19 with TRBJ2-7; D is perhaps TRBD1 (6 bases). Germline V gene sequence: CDR1 LNHDA, CDR2 SQIVND (reference sequence). The CDR3 is 14 amino acids. V lost 3 bases to trimming and J lost 3 bases, with 12 bases between them. The CDR3 nucleotides read TGTGCCAGTAGTATGGCCGCAGGGGACTACGAGCAGTACTTC. Encoded protein: CASSMAAGDYEQYF.

The J gene is TRBJ2-7, the V gene TRBV5-1, with 8 bases matching TRBD1. CDR1 is SGHRS and CDR2 is YFSETQ in the germline V gene. CDR3 length equals 15 residues. V was clipped by 0 bases and J by 2 bases; unmatched bases: 4. The CDR3 DNA is TGCGCCAGCAGCTTGGTCGGACAGGGTGCCTACGAGCAGTACTTC. Its protein product is CASSLVGQGAYEQYF.

In this sample, this clone turned up a few times. The rearrangement links TRBV30 to TRBJ1-5; no definite D call. CDR1 and CDR2 (germline): GTSNPN, SVGIG (reference sequence). Trimming cost V 0 bases and J 1 base, with 4 bases left between them. The CDR3 is made up of 13 amino acids. CDR3 sequence: CAWSVRSNQPQHF. The CDR3 DNA is TGTGCCTGGAGTGTACGGAGCAATCAGCCCCAGCATTTT.

This clone came up once. V usage is TRBV28 and J usage is TRBJ1-5; D is unresolved. Germline CDR1 is MDHEN and CDR2 is SYDVKM. Between the trimmed V and J ends, which lost 7 bases and 1 base, there was a span of 5 bases. The CDR3 length is 12 residues. The CDR3 here is CASTASNQPQHF. In DNA, the CDR3 is TGTGCCAGCACCGCGAGCAATCAGCCCCAGCATTTT.

CDR3 nucleotides: TGTGCCAGCAGCACCTCGACAGGGCCGAACACTGAAGCTTTCTTT. It translates to CASSTSTGPNTEAFF. The V and J genes are TRBV21-1 and TRBJ1-1; TRBD1 reflects the table's D call only, with no check against the DNA. TRBV21-1 is annotated as a pseudogene. The CDR3 loop spans 15 amino acids.

This clone occurred once. In DNA, the CDR3 is TGTGCCAGCAGTTACGGGACTAGCGGATACACAGATACGCAGTATTTT. It translates to CASSYGTSGYTDTQYF. The chain recombines TRBV6-6 with TRBJ2-3; 11 positions agree with TRBD2. V gave up 2 bases and J gave up 2 bases; unmatched junction bases: 3. Germline CDR1 and CDR2: MNHNY and SVGAGI (reference sequence). The CDR3 sequence is 16 residues long.

J is TRBJ1-5 and V is TRBV19, with a tentative D call TRBD1 (5 bases). Trimming left V 6 bases short and J 3 bases short, with 12 bases between. The CDR3 runs to 14 residues. Germline V gene lookup returns CDR1 LNHDA and CDR2 SQIVND (reference sequence). This CDR3 is CASRGLEANQPQHF. The CDR3 region has the DNA TGTGCCAGTAGGGGGCTCGAGGCCAATCAGCCCCAGCATTTT.

The V and J genes are TRBV4-2 and TRBJ2-7; D unclear. The CDR3 spans 15 residues. Per germline, CDR1 LGHNA and CDR2 YNFKEQ. V was clipped by 0 bases and J by 2 bases, with 11 bases between them. CDR3 sequence: CASSQDYTGAYEQYF. The CDR3 DNA reads TGTGCCAGCAGCCAAGATTACACTGGAGCCTACGAGCAGTACTTC.

This chain uses TRBV19 with TRBJ1-1, with D maybe TRBD1 (5 bases). Germline CDR1 and CDR2: LNHDA and SQIVND (reference sequence). The V gene lost 3 bases and the J gene lost 4 bases, with 12 bases spanning the gap. The CDR3 consists of 14 residues. CDR3 DNA: TGTGCCAGTAGTATGGACAATATTCCCACTGAAGCTTTCTTT. Amino acids: CASSMDNIPTEAFF. Complete variable domain (other parts from reference TRBV19 and TRBJ1-1): DGGITQSPKYLFRKEGQNVTLSCEQNLNHDAMYWYRQDPGQGLRLIYYSQIVNDFQKGDIAEGYSVSREKKESFPLTVTSAQKNPTAFYLCASSMDNIPTEAFFGQGTRLTVV.

The chain joins TRBV27 to TRBJ2-5; possibly TRBD1 for D (6 bases). CDR3 length: 14 residues. Germline-derived CDR1 and CDR2 are MNHEY and SMNVEV (reference sequence). With 4 bases removed from V and 5 bases from J, the gap between germline ends came to 14 bases. The CDR3 DNA reads TGTGCCAGCAGTTCCAAGGGGGAGTGGGAGACCCAGTACTTC. Protein sequence: CASSSKGEWETQYF.

The J gene is TRBJ1-5, the V gene TRBV28, with D possibly matching TRBD1 (5 bases). CDR3 size: 17 residues. Germline lookup yields CDR1 MDHEN and CDR2 SYDVKM. V was clipped by 6 bases and J by 5 bases, with 23 bases between them. CDR3 in amino acids: CASRKDRLSLSDQPQHF. Here the CDR3 DNA reads TGTGCCAGCAGAAAAGACAGATTGAGTTTATCAGATCAGCCCCAGCATTTT.

This clone is a singleton in its sample. The chain uses TRBV2 and TRBJ1-6, with 7 bases aligning to TRBD1. The CDR3 contains 17 residues. Losses at the gene ends were 6 bases for V and 7 bases for J; bases not matched to a gene: 15. CDR1 is SNHLY and CDR2 is FYNNEI in the germline V gene. The CDR3 is CASRTLRLTGVNSPLHF. The CDR3 DNA reads TGTGCCAGCAGGACATTACGCCTTACAGGGGTGAATTCACCCCTCCACTTT. Complete variable domain (other parts from reference TRBV2 and TRBJ1-6): EPEVTQTPSHQVTQMGQEVILRCVPISNHLYFYWYRQILGQKVEFLVSFYNNEISEKSEIFDDQFSVERPDGSNFTLKIRSTKLEDSAMYFCASRTLRLTGVNSPLHFGNGTRLTVT.

The chain combines TRBV19 with TRBJ2-3; D perhaps matches TRBD1 (6 bases). The length of the CDR3 is 15 residues. V lost 0 bases and J lost 3, with 10 bases in between. Germline CDR1 LNHDA, CDR2 SQIVND (reference sequence). CDR3 protein: CASSIEHRVTDTQYF. The DNA of the CDR3 is TGTGCCAGTAGTATAGAGCACAGGGTGACAGATACGCAGTATTTT.

The chain couples TRBV28 to TRBJ2-7; a possible D gene is TRBD2 (5 bases). Looked up from germline, CDR1 is MDHEN and CDR2 is SYDVKM. Trimming left V 7 bases short and J 2 bases short, with 15 bases between. The CDR3 is 14 amino acids. Here the CDR3 DNA reads TGTGCCAGCACCCCGTTAGGAGGTCCCTACGAGCAGTACTTC. It specifies CASTPLGGPYEQYF.

V usage is TRBV14 and J usage is TRBJ2-1, with 7 bases matching TRBD1. Germline V gene sequence: CDR1 SGHDN, CDR2 FVKESK. The CDR3 is made up of 12 amino acids. V shed 9 bases, J shed 6 bases, and the junction held 5 bases outside the gene matches. This CDR3 is CASRDRFNEQFF. The CDR3 DNA reads as TGTGCCAGTCGGGACAGATTCAATGAGCAGTTCTTC.

Worth noting for this clone: One end of the junction does not line up with germline, which may come from a read error. The V call is TRBV7-7, the J call TRBJ2-5; 13 bases map to TRBD2. The CDR3 is 16 residues long. CDR1 and CDR2 (germline): SSHAT, FNYEAQ (reference sequence). CDR3 loop: CASSFPWGLAGETQYF. The CDR3 DNA follows: TGTGCTAGCAGCTTCCCTTGGGGACTAGCGGGGGAGACCCAGTACTTC. Based on the CDR3 plus reference TRBV7-7 and TRBJ2-5, the full variable domain is GAGVSQSPRYKVTKRGQDVTLRCDPISSHATLYWYQQALGQGPEFLTYFNYEAQPDKSGLPSDRFSAERPEGSISTLTIQRTEQRDSAMYRCASSFPWGLAGETQYFGPGTRLLVL.

This chain connects TRBV29-1 to TRBJ1-5, with 8 bases identical to TRBD1. V shed 7 bases, J shed 0 bases, and the junction held 2 bases outside the gene matches. The CDR3 runs to 13 residues. Germline V gene data show CDR1 as SQVTM and CDR2 as ANQGSEA. The CDR3 DNA sequence: TGCAGCGGGGGACAGGATAGCAATCAGCCCCAGCATTTT. It translates to CSGGQDSNQPQHF.

This chain links TRBV7-9 with TRBJ2-3; TRBD2 agrees at 7 bases. CDR1 SEHNR and CDR2 FQNEAQ come from the germline V gene (reference sequence). The V segment lost 2 bases and the J segment 5 bases; nucleotides outside the gene matches: 10. The CDR3 is 16 amino acids. In DNA form, the CDR3 reads TGTGCCAGCAGCTTAAACAGTCGGGGAGGGCAAGATACGCAGTATTTT. Amino acid sequence: CASSLNSRGGQDTQYF.

CDR3 nucleotide sequence: TGTTACTCATTCGGACAGGGTCGAGGTGGCTACACCTTC. Protein sequence: CYSFGQGRGGYTF. The V gene is TRBV28, the J gene TRBJ1-2, with 8 bases matching TRBD1. The CDR3 is 13 amino acids. Per the germline V gene, CDR1 is MDHEN and CDR2 is SYDVKM.

The chain uses TRBV12-5 and TRBJ1-1; TRBD1 is a possible D gene (6 bases). The germline CDR1 and CDR2 sequences are LGHNT and FRNRAP. Deletions cut 1 base from V and 11 bases from J, with 20 bases between. This CDR3 has 15 amino acids. CDR3 in DNA: TGTGCTAGTGGTTTGGCGCAAGGGGGGGCCCCGGCTGCTTTCTTT. This gives the protein CASGLAQGGAPAAFF.

The chain employs TRBV9 and TRBJ2-3, with D perhaps matching TRBD1 (6 bases). Germline CDR1 is SGDLS and CDR2 is YYNGEE. This CDR3 spans 16 amino acids. Trimming cost V 3 bases and J 2 bases, with 16 bases left between them. The CDR3, as DNA: TGTGCCAGCAGCGCAGGCAGGGGATTAAACACAGATACGCAGTATTTT. Protein: CASSAGRGLNTDTQYF.

The chain's CDR3 is CAIRGGSYEQYF. The CDR3 nucleotides are TGTGCCATCCGGGGTGGCTCCTACGAGCAGTACTTC. The V call is TRBV10-3, the J call TRBJ2-7; D perhaps matches TRBD2 (5 bases). The CDR3 runs to 12 residues. Germline V CDR1 and CDR2: ENHRY, SYGVKD. Between the trimmed V and J ends, which lost 8 bases and 0 bases, there was a span of 8 bases.

This clone was counted a single time. CDR3 sequence reads: CSANGQARGMNTEAFF. The CDR3 DNA reads TGCAGCGCAAACGGACAGGCCCGGGGCATGAACACTGAAGCTTTCTTT. V and J are TRBV29-1 and TRBJ1-1; 7 nucleotides align to TRBD1. Germline V gives CDR1 SQVTM, CDR2 ANQGSEA. The length of the CDR3 is 16 residues. The trim removed 7 bases at V and 0 bases at J, leaving 14 bases unmatched.

For the CDR3, the DNA is TGTGCCAGCAGCTCCCAGGGAATCGGGGAGCTGTTTTTT. The encoded protein is CASSSQGIGELFF. This chain links TRBV7-3 with TRBJ2-2; maybe TRBD1 (5 bases). Trimming left V 4 bases short and J 7 bases short, with 10 bases between. The germline gives CDR1 SGHTA, CDR2 FQGTGA. This CDR3 has 13 residues.

This clone appeared once. This sequence joins TRBV29-1 and TRBJ2-3, with no clear D. V lost 3 bases and J 2 bases, leaving 6 bases between the germline ends. Germline V gene data show CDR1 as SQVTM and CDR2 as ANQGSEA. The CDR3 contains 12 residues. CDR3 nucleotide sequence: TGCAGCGTTGAGCTACTCACAGATACGCAGTATTTT. This codes for CSVELLTDTQYF.

The chain recombines TRBV7-3 with TRBJ2-3, with 10 bases aligning to TRBD2. This CDR3 has 16 amino acids. The J segment lost 3 bases and the V segment lost 4 bases, leaving 7 bases of the junction unmatched. The germline V gene encodes CDR1 SGHTA and CDR2 FQGTGA. Written as DNA, the CDR3 is TGTGCCAGCAGCTCGGGATTAGCGGGAGGTACAGATACGCAGTATTTT. Amino acid sequence: CASSSGLAGGTDTQYF.

The chain couples TRBV7-9 to TRBJ2-5; D remains unclear. The V gene lost 7 bases and the J gene lost 2 bases, with 14 bases spanning the gap. CDR1 is SEHNR, CDR2 FQNEAQ, per germline (reference sequence). The CDR3 totals 14 residues. The CDR3 DNA is TGTGCCAGCACGCAGGCGCCCATTCAAGAGACCCAGTACTTC. Encoded protein: CASTQAPIQETQYF.

This chain links TRBV19 with TRBJ2-1, with D possibly TRBD2 on 6 matching bases. CDR3 size: 14 residues. Between the trimmed V and J ends, which lost 5 bases and 7 bases, there was a span of 15 bases. The germline CDR1 and CDR2 sequences are LNHDA and SQIVND (reference sequence). The CDR3 sequence: CASSRNGRTNEQFF. The CDR3 coding sequence is TGTGCCAGTAGTCGTAACGGGAGAACGAATGAGCAGTTCTTC.

The J gene is TRBJ2-7, the V gene TRBV7-3, with 9 nucleotides matching TRBD1. The germline gives CDR1 SGHTA, CDR2 FQGTGA. V was pared by 5 bases and J by 1 base, with 6 bases of the junction left unmatched. The CDR3 contains 15 residues. The CDR3 reads CASSKQGAKSYEQYF. The CDR3 DNA reads TGTGCCAGCAGCAAACAGGGGGCAAAGTCCTACGAGCAGTACTTC.

The chain carries TRBV27 and TRBJ2-1; 8 bases are a match to TRBD2. With V trimmed by 2 bases and J by 3 bases, 6 bases remained unmatched. This CDR3 spans 16 amino acids. CDR1 is MNHEY and CDR2 is SMNVEV in the germline V gene (reference sequence). Here the CDR3 reads CASSLPAGGGYNEQFF. DNA for the CDR3: TGTGCCAGCAGTTTACCCGCGGGAGGCGGCTACAATGAGCAGTTCTTC.

The chain joins TRBV10-3 to TRBJ2-1; 8 bases align to TRBD2. The ends lost 5 bases at V and 5 bases at J; junction bases unmatched: 5. Per germline, CDR1 ENHRY and CDR2 SYGVKD. This CDR3 is built from 14 residues. In DNA form, the CDR3 reads TGTGCCATCAGTTTTACCGGGAGGGACAATGAGCAGTTCTTC. Amino acid sequence: CAISFTGRDNEQFF.